The clone carrying this T cell receptor (beta chain) was found a few times. Its antigen remains unknown. These data are taken from a study of blood T cells in healthy people across ages. Whole-study results and caveats: Long-lived and aged donors differed, with more naive CD4+ cells and higher diversity in the long-lived.

Trimming left V 6 bases short and J 7 bases short, with 21 bases between. Germline CDR1 DFQATT, CDR2 SNEGSKA (reference sequence). The CDR3 extends over 14 amino acids. Alongside a J-beta primer mix, a sample-barcoded 5' primer served in a second PCR lasting roughly 6 to 11 cycles. Via MiXCR, TCRdb re-called the 5' RACE reads, giving one row per CDR3 protein. The sample contains hundreds of thousands of distinct CDR3 sequences, approximately 21% of which appear only once. The clonotype was recovered from a man between 65 and 80 years old in good health. The sample was blood. This chain uses TRBV20-1 with TRBJ1-1, with D hard to call. The CDR3 protein is CSAALASSVSEAFF. In DNA form, the CDR3 reads TGCAGTGCCGCCCTAGCTTCTTCGGTTAGTGAAGCTTTCTTT.